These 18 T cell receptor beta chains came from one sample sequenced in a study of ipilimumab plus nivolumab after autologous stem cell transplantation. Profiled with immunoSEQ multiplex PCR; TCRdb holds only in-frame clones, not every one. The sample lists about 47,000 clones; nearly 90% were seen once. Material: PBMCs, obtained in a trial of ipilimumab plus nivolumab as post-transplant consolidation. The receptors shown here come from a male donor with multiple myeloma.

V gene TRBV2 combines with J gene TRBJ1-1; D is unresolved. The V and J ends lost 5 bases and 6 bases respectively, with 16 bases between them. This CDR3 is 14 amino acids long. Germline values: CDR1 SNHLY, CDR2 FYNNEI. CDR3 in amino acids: CASSMGEVIPEAFF. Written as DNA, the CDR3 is TGTGCCAGCAGTATGGGCGAAGTCATCCCTGAAGCTTTCTTT.

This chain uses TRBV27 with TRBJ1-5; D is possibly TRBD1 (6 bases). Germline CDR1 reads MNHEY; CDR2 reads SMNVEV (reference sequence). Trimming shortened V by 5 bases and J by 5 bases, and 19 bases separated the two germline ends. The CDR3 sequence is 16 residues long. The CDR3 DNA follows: TGTGCCAGCAGTCACCCCCTCAGGGGAGGGGATCAGCCCCAGCATTTT. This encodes CASSHPLRGGDQPQHF.

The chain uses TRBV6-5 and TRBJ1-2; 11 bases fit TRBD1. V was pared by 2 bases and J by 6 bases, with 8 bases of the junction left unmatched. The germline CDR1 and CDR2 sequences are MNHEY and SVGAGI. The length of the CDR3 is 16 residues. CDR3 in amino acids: CASSYGTGQGAHGYTF. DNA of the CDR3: TGTGCCAGCAGTTACGGGACCGGACAGGGGGCGCATGGCTACACCTTC.

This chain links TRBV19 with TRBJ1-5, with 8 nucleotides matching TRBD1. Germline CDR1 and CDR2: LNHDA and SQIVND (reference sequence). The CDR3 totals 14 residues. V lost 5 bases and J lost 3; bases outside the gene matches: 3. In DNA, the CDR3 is TGTGCCAGTAGTCAGGGGGCCCACAATCAGCCCCAGCATTTT. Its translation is CASSQGAHNQPQHF.

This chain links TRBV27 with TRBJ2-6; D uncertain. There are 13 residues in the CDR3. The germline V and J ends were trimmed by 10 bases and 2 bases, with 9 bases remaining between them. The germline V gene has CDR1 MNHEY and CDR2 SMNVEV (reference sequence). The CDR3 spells CATRATGANVLTF. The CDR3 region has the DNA TGTGCCACCCGGGCTACTGGGGCCAACGTCCTGACTTTC.

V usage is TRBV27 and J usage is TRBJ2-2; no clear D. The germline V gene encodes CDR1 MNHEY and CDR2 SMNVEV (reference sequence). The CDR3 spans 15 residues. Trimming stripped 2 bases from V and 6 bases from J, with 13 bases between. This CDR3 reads CASSLAASSPGELFF. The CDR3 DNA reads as TGTGCCAGCAGTTTAGCTGCTTCGAGCCCCGGGGAGCTGTTTTTT.

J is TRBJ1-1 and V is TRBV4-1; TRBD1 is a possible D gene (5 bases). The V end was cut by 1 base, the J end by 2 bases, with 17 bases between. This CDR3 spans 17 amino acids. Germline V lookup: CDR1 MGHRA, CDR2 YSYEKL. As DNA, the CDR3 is TGCGCCAGCAGCCAAGGCCCTTCACGGGGCCCAAACACTGAAGCTTTCTTT. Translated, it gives CASSQGPSRGPNTEAFF.

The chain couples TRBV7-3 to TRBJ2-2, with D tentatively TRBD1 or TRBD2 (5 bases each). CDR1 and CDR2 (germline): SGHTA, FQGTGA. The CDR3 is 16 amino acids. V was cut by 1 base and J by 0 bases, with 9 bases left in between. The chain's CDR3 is CASSLNPGPNTGELFF. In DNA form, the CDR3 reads TGTGCCAGCAGCTTAAATCCGGGGCCGAACACCGGGGAGCTGTTTTTT.

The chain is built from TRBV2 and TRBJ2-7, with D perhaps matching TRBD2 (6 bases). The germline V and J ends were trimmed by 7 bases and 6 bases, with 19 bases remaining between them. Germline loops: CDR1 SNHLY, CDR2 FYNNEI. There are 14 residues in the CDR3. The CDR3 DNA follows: TGTGCCAGCATTTCCCGAGGTAGCGGACCCGAGCAGTACTTC. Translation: CASISRGSGPEQYF.

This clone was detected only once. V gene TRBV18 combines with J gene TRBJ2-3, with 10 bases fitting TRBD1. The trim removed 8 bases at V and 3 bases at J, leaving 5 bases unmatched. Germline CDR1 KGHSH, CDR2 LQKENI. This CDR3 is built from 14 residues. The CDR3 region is CASAPGQGTDTQYF. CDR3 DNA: TGTGCCAGCGCGCCGGGACAGGGGACAGATACGCAGTATTTT.

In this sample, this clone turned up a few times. Here the CDR3 reads CASAGTGNQPQHF. The CDR3 region has the DNA TGTGCCAGCGCCGGGACAGGGAATCAGCCCCAGCATTTT. The chain joins TRBV2 to TRBJ1-5; 9 bases agree with TRBD1. Germline V CDR1 and CDR2: SNHLY, FYNNEI. V lost 8 bases to trimming and J lost 4 bases; unmatched junction nucleotides: 3. This CDR3 region has 13 residues.

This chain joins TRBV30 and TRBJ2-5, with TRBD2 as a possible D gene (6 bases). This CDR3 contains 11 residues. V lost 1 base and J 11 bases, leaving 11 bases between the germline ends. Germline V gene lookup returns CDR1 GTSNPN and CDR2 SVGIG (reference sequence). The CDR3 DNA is TGTGCCTGGAGTGGTGGCGGGGAGCAGTACTTC. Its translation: CAWSGGGEQYF.

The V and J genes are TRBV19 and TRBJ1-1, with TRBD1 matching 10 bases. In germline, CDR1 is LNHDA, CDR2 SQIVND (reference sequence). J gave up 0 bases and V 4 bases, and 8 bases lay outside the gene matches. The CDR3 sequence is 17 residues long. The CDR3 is CASSKGQGPTLNTEAFF. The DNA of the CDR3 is TGTGCCAGTAGTAAGGGACAGGGGCCTACTCTGAACACTGAAGCTTTCTTT.

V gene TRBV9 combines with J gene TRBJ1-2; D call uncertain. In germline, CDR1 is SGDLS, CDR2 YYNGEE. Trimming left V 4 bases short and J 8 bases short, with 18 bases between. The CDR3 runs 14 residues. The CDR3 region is CASSPRSSSRGYTF. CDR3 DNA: TGTGCCAGCAGCCCCCGGTCCTCTAGCAGGGGCTACACCTTC.

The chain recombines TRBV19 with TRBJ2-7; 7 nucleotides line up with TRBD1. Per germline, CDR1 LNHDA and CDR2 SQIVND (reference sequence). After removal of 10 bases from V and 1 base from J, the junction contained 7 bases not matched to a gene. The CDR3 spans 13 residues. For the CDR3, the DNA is TGTGCCACCGGGGACAGTCCGTCCTACGAGCAGTACTTC. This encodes CATGDSPSYEQYF.

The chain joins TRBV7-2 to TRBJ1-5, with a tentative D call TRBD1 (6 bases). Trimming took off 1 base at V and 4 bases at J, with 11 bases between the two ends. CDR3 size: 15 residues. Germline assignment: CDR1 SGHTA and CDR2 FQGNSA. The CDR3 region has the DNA TGTGCCAGCAGCTTAGGAAGGAGGGGGAATCAGCCCCAGCATTTT. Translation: CASSLGRRGNQPQHF.

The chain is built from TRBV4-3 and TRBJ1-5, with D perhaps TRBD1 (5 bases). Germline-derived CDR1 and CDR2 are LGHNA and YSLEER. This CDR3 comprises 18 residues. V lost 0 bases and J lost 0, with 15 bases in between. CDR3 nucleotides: TGCGCCAGCAGCCAAGAATACGGTGCAGGGTATAGCAATCAGCCCCAGCATTTT. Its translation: CASSQEYGAGYSNQPQHF.

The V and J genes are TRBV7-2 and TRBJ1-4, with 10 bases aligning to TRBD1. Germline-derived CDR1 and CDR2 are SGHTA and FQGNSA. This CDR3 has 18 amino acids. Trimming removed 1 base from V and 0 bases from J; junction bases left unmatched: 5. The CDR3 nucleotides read TGTGCCAGCAGCTTAGTAAGACAGGGGGCTTCAACTAATGAAAAACTGTTTTTT. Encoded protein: CASSLVRQGASTNEKLFF. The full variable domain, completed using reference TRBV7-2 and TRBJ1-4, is GAGVSQSPSNKVTEKGKDVELRCDPISGHTALYWYRQSLGQGLEFLIYFQGNSAPDKSGLPSDRFSAERTGGSVSTLTIQRTQQEDSAVYLCASSLVRQGASTNEKLFFGSGTQLSVL.